This note documents a single TCR beta chain sequence. As yet, its antigen is unknown. The data originate from a study of T-cell reconstitution after alpha-beta-depleted transplantation in children. Broader study findings: Several hundred expanded graft clones reportedly were the source of alpha-beta T cells about two months after transplant. Certain patients had high TCRbeta diversity at day 60, and it came from recipient T cells and thymic progenitors that survived.

Trimming took off 3 bases at V and 7 bases at J, with 12 bases between the two ends. CDR1 and CDR2 (germline): DFQATT, SNEGSKA (reference sequence). The CDR3 runs 12 residues. Unique molecular identifiers featured in how the TCRbeta library was prepared. TCRdb processed the PCR reads anew with MiXCR; each CDR3 protein has one entry. The table includes approximately 85,000 distinct CDR3 sequences, less than 15% detected once. Sequencing was performed on PBMCs, mostly from graft donor cells, taken 180 days after TCRalphabeta/CD19-depleted stem cell transplant. The clonotype originates from a male patient aged 2-15 years who had a stem cell transplant for acute lymphoblastic leukemia, so the T cells may come from the graft donor. This chain links TRBV20-1 with TRBJ1-1; no firm D call. The CDR3 is CSARQTWGEAFF. For the CDR3, the DNA is TGCAGTGCTAGGCAAACATGGGGTGAAGCTTTCTTT.